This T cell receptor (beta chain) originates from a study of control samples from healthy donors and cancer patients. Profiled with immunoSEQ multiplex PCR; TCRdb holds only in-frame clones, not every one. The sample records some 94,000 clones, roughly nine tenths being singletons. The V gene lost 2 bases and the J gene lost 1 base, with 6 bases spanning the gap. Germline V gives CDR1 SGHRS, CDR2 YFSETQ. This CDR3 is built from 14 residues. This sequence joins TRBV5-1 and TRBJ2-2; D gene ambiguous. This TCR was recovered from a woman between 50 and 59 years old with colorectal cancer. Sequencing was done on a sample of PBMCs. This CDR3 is CASSFGLNTGELFF. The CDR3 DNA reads TGCGCCAGCAGCTTTGGCCTGAACACCGGGGAGCTGTTTTTT. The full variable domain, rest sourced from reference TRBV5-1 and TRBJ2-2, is KAGVTQTPRYLIKTRGQQVTLSCSPISGHRSVSWYQQTPGQGLQFLFEYFSETQRNKGNFPGRFSGRQFSNSRSEMNVSTLELGDSALYLCASSFGLNTGELFFGEGSRLTVL.